Sequencing of this T cell receptor beta chain was carried out in a study of radiation and T cells in renal cell carcinoma. This clone occurred a few times. TCRdb's table, derived via immunoSEQ multiplex PCR, lists solely in-frame clones and lacks some. The sample holds 130,000 or so clones, over 80% seen once. Time point specified: baseline pretreatment blood. Treatment denoted: 15 Gy SBRT to primary tumor, nephrectomy 4 weeks later. The tumor was a clear cell renal cell carcinoma. Trimming left V 10 bases short and J 1 base short, with 16 bases between. There are 14 residues in the CDR3. CDR1 and CDR2 from the germline V gene are SEHNR and FQNEAQ (reference sequence).

The chain has TRBV7-9 and TRBJ1-1; D not certain. This sample comprised blood, obtained from a patient whose treatment included radiotherapy and nephrectomy. The source is a woman in her forties or fifties with renal cell carcinoma. CDR3 region: CAIVAGRSNTEAFF. CDR3 in DNA: TGTGCCATTGTCGCGGGAAGATCGAACACTGAAGCTTTCTTT. The variable domain in full, completed from reference TRBV7-9 and TRBJ1-1, reads DTGVSQNPRHKITKRGQNVTFRCDPISEHNRLYWYRQTLGQGPEFLTYFQNEAQLEKSRLLSDRFSAERPKGSFSTLEIQRTEQGDSAMYLCAIVAGRSNTEAFFGQGTRLTVV.